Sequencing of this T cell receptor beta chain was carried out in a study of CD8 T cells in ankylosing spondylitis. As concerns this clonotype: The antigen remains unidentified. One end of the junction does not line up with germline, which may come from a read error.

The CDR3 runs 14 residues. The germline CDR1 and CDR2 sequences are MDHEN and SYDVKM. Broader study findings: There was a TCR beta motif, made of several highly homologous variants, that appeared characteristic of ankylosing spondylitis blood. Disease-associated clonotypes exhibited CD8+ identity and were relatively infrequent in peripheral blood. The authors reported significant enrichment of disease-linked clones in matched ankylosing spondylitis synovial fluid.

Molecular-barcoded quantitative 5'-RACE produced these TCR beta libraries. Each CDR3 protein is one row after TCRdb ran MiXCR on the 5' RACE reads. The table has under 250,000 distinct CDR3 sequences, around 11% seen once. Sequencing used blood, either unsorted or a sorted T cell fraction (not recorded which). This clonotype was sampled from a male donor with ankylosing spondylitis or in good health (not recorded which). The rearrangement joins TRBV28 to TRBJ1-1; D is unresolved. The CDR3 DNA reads TGTGTCAGCAGGTCGGGCCACCCGAACACTGAAGCTTTCTTT. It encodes CVSRSGHPNTEAFF.